One and the same sample provided the 26 T cell receptor beta chains below, sequenced in a study of OX40 agonist ivuxolimab in advanced cancers. TCRdb's copy holds only in-frame clones and misses some; the assay was immunoSEQ multiplex PCR. Among just over 95,000 clones listed, almost 90% were seen once. Sequenced material: CD4+ or CD8+ T cells sorted from blood, taken in a trial of the OX40 agonist ivuxolimab. The origin of the receptors is an adult with an advanced solid tumor such as melanoma, head and neck, liver or kidney cancer.

This clone occurred once. The chain combines TRBV6-6 with TRBJ1-2; the D gene is possibly TRBD1 (6 bases). The CDR3 spans 16 residues. V was pared by 7 bases and J by 1 base, with 19 bases between. The germline V gene has CDR1 MNHNY and CDR2 SVGAGI (reference sequence). The CDR3 DNA is TGTGCCAGCACTCAACTTGGGGGGGCTTTTAACTATGGCTACACCTTC. Its translation: CASTQLGGAFNYGYTF.

In this sample, this clone turned up once. The J gene is TRBJ1-1, the V gene TRBV5-1; 7 nucleotides match TRBD1. The length of the CDR3 is 16 residues. V lost 6 bases to trimming and J lost 1 base; unmatched junction nucleotides: 12. The germline V gene has CDR1 SGHRS and CDR2 YFSETQ. This chain's CDR3 is CASTYTGTVKNTEAFF. DNA of the CDR3: TGCGCCAGCACCTATACCGGGACAGTCAAGAACACTGAAGCTTTCTTT.

The CDR3 loop reads CASTRGASGINYEQYF. As DNA, the CDR3 is TGTGCCAGCACCCGGGGGGCTAGCGGGATAAACTACGAGCAGTACTTC. The chain carries TRBV2 and TRBJ2-7, with TRBD2 matching over 9 bases. This CDR3 is built from 16 residues. From germline, CDR1 is SNHLY and CDR2 FYNNEI. The V segment lost 7 bases and the J segment 3 bases; nucleotides outside the gene matches: 13.

The rearrangement joins TRBV28 to TRBJ1-2; no firm D call. The CDR3 has 12 residues. Germline values: CDR1 MDHEN, CDR2 SYDVKM. V lost 3 bases and J 8 bases, leaving 10 bases between the germline ends. The CDR3 DNA reads TGTGCCAGCAGTTTTGGTAATCTGGGCTACACCTTC. Translation gives CASSFGNLGYTF.

The rearrangement uses TRBV5-1 and TRBJ1-1; TRBD1 matches 9 bases. V lost 4 bases to trimming and J lost 5 bases; unmatched junction nucleotides: 12. Germline V gene lookup returns CDR1 SGHRS and CDR2 YFSETQ. The CDR3 totals 16 residues. The CDR3 coding sequence is TGCGCCAGCAGCCCCGGACAGGGGCGGGTATGGACTGAAGCTTTCTTT. Its translation is CASSPGQGRVWTEAFF.

The chain joins TRBV6-1 to TRBJ2-3, with D maybe TRBD2 (7 bases). The germline V and J ends were trimmed by 7 bases and 3 bases, with 17 bases remaining between them. CDR3 length: 15 residues. Looked up from germline, CDR1 is MNHNS and CDR2 is SASEGT. This CDR3 reads CASNRGGARTDTQYF. The CDR3 DNA follows: TGTGCCAGCAATAGGGGGGGGGCCCGGACAGATACGCAGTATTTT.

This chain joins TRBV2 and TRBJ2-7; D is perhaps TRBD2 (6 bases). CDR3 length: 13 residues. CDR1 SNHLY and CDR2 FYNNEI come from the germline V gene. Deletions cut 5 bases from V and 6 bases from J, with 14 bases between. The DNA of the CDR3 is TGTGCCAGCAGTCTACCGGGGGAGCCCGAGCAGTACTTC. This codes for CASSLPGEPEQYF.

The chain recombines TRBV7-9 with TRBJ2-1; 7 positions agree with TRBD1. V gave up 2 bases and J gave up 2 bases; unmatched junction bases: 3. From germline, CDR1 is SEHNR and CDR2 FQNEAQ (reference sequence). CDR3 size: 15 residues. CDR3 nucleotides: TGTGCCAGCAGCTTATCAGACAGGGCCTACAATGAGCAGTTCTTC. Amino acids: CASSLSDRAYNEQFF.

This chain uses TRBV30 with TRBJ2-2; D not resolved. The CDR3 loop spans 14 amino acids. The ends were cut back, 0 bases at V and 2 bases at J, with 7 bases in the middle. Germline lookup yields CDR1 GTSNPN and CDR2 SVGIG (reference sequence). CDR3 in amino acids: CAWSVSVNTGELFF. The CDR3 nucleotides read TGTGCCTGGAGTGTCAGCGTTAACACCGGGGAGCTGTTTTTT.

The chain combines TRBV2 with TRBJ2-7, with D perhaps TRBD2 (5 bases). The germline gives CDR1 SNHLY, CDR2 FYNNEI. The length of the CDR3 is 16 residues. Trimming removed 1 base from V and 5 bases from J, with 18 bases in between. CDR3 protein: CASSEEGRRLTHEQYF. The CDR3 DNA reads as TGTGCCAGCAGTGAAGAGGGCAGGAGGTTGACCCACGAGCAGTACTTC.

The rearrangement links TRBV9 to TRBJ2-7; D may be TRBD1 (5 bases). V lost 1 base and J lost 6, with 5 bases in between. The germline V gene has CDR1 SGDLS and CDR2 YYNGEE. The CDR3 spans 11 residues. This chain's CDR3 is CASSVRGEQYF. The DNA of the CDR3 is TGTGCCAGCAGCGTAAGGGGCGAGCAGTACTTC.

This clone was observed a single time. The CDR3 spells CASISPGARGQYF. CDR3 in DNA: TGTGCCAGCATTTCCCCAGGGGCTCGGGGGCAGTACTTC. V usage is TRBV28 and J usage is TRBJ2-5; tentatively, D is TRBD1 or TRBD2 (6 bases each). V gave up 7 bases and J gave up 11 bases, with 20 bases separating them. Germline lookup yields CDR1 MDHEN and CDR2 SYDVKM. CDR3 length equals 13 residues.

The chain recombines TRBV19 with TRBJ2-7, with D perhaps being TRBD1 or TRBD2 (5 bases each). The CDR3 length is 15 residues. V shed 3 bases and J shed 2 bases, with 14 bases lying between them. CDR1 is LNHDA, CDR2 SQIVND, per germline (reference sequence). CDR3: CASSMGTADPYEQYF. The CDR3 nucleotides read TGTGCCAGTAGTATGGGGACGGCAGACCCCTACGAGCAGTACTTC.

The chain carries TRBV6-5 and TRBJ2-7; 8 bases line up with TRBD2. Germline V gives CDR1 MNHEY, CDR2 SVGAGI. The J segment lost 4 bases and the V segment lost 6 bases, leaving 5 bases of the junction unmatched. There are 13 residues in the CDR3. The CDR3 bases are TGTGCCAGCAGAGATAGCGGGACATACGAGCAGTACTTC. Translating gives CASRDSGTYEQYF.

The gene calls are TRBV28 and TRBJ1-6; perhaps TRBD1 as D (6 bases). CDR3 length: 15 residues. The ends were cut back, 2 bases at V and 7 bases at J, with 12 bases in the middle. Germline loops: CDR1 MDHEN, CDR2 SYDVKM. CDR3 in amino acids: CASSLLFGGNSPLHF. The CDR3 DNA reads TGTGCCAGCAGTTTACTTTTCGGGGGCAATTCACCCCTCCACTTT.

The CDR3 sequence: CASSPKKGQAGTYGYTF. The CDR3 bases are TGTGCCAGCAGCCCAAAGAAAGGACAGGCCGGGACCTATGGCTACACCTTC. This chain links TRBV5-4 with TRBJ1-2; 7 bases line up with TRBD1. CDR1 is SGHNT and CDR2 is YYREEE in the germline V gene (reference sequence). This CDR3 is built from 17 residues. The trim removed 4 bases at V and 4 bases at J, leaving 16 bases unmatched.

The gene calls are TRBV19 and TRBJ1-2; D uncertain. There are 13 residues in the CDR3. Trimming left V 5 bases short and J 8 bases short, with 15 bases between. Germline V CDR1 and CDR2: LNHDA, SQIVND (reference sequence). CDR3 region: CASSPHPLSGYTF. CDR3 DNA sequence: TGTGCCAGTAGTCCGCACCCTCTTTCGGGCTACACCTTC.

This chain joins TRBV28 and TRBJ2-7; D remains ambiguous. The germline V gene encodes CDR1 MDHEN and CDR2 SYDVKM. V gave up 6 bases and J gave up 5 bases, with 20 bases separating them. The CDR3 is 15 residues long. The CDR3 reads CASSLALPMAHEQYF. The CDR3 coding sequence is TGTGCCAGCAGCCTGGCACTACCGATGGCCCACGAGCAGTACTTC.

The V call is TRBV30, the J call TRBJ2-5, with D tentatively TRBD1 (5 bases). V was cut by 4 bases and J by 1 base, with 10 bases left in between. This CDR3 contains 13 residues. Looked up from germline, CDR1 is GTSNPN and CDR2 is SVGIG (reference sequence). CDR3 nucleotide sequence: TGTGCCTGGAATTTGCAGGGCCAAGAGACCCAGTACTTC. The encoded protein is CAWNLQGQETQYF. Supplemented by reference TRBV30 and TRBJ2-5, the full variable domain reads SQTIHQWPATLVQPVGSPLSLECTVEGTSNPNLYWYRQAAGRGLQLLFYSVGIGQISSEVPQNLSASRPQDRQFILSSKKLLLSDSGFYLCAWNLQGQETQYFGPGTRLLVL.

The chain combines TRBV14 with TRBJ2-3, with D tentatively TRBD1 (6 bases). Trimming cost V 4 bases and J 3 bases, with 23 bases left between them. Germline V lookup: CDR1 SGHDN, CDR2 FVKESK. The CDR3 runs to 18 residues. CDR3 protein: CASSPTGRFGLPTDTQYF. The CDR3 nucleotides read TGTGCCAGCAGCCCCACAGGGCGTTTCGGACTTCCGACAGATACGCAGTATTTT.

The CDR3 region is CASSQGGPNYGYTF. In nucleotides, the CDR3 is TGCGCCAGCAGCCAGGGTGGGCCGAACTATGGCTACACCTTC. J is TRBJ1-2 and V is TRBV5-1, with D possibly TRBD1 on 5 matching bases. The V and J ends lost 4 bases and 2 bases respectively, with 12 bases between them. This CDR3 region has 14 residues. From germline, CDR1 is SGHRS and CDR2 YFSETQ.

The chain couples TRBV29-1 to TRBJ2-7; 8 nucleotides agree with TRBD2. CDR3 length: 17 amino acids. Germline trimming cut 6 bases from V and 1 base from J; bases unmatched to any gene: 17. Germline V gene sequence: CDR1 SQVTM, CDR2 ANQGSEA. The CDR3 coding sequence is TGCAGCGTCGCCTTAGGGGTGAGCGGGAGTAAGTCCTACGAGCAGTACTTC. Its protein is CSVALGVSGSKSYEQYF.

The V call is TRBV5-1, the J call TRBJ1-1; D is undetermined. Between the trimmed V and J ends, which lost 0 bases and 4 bases, there was a span of 10 bases. This CDR3 has 14 amino acids. In germline, CDR1 is SGHRS, CDR2 YFSETQ. CDR3 sequence: CASSLVGRGTEAFF. The CDR3 coding sequence is TGCGCCAGCAGCTTGGTGGGTCGGGGCACTGAAGCTTTCTTT.

V gene TRBV5-4 combines with J gene TRBJ1-5, with a weak D call TRBD1 (5 bases). The CDR3 has 15 residues. The V end was cut by 3 bases, the J end by 0 bases, with 10 bases between. Germline CDR1 is SGHNT and CDR2 is YYREEE (reference sequence). The CDR3 DNA reads as TGTGCCAGCAGCTCGGGACTGAATAGCAATCAGCCCCAGCATTTT. It is translated as CASSSGLNSNQPQHF.

This rearrangement joins TRBV5-8 to TRBJ2-1, with 8 bases that match TRBD2. This CDR3 contains 17 residues. The V segment lost 0 bases and the J segment 3 bases; nucleotides outside the gene matches: 8. From germline, CDR1 is SGHTS and CDR2 YDEGEE. Here the CDR3 DNA reads TGTGCCAGCAGCTTGGCCCGGTTAGCGGGAATCTACAATGAGCAGTTCTTC. Residues: CASSLARLAGIYNEQFF.

The chain employs TRBV15 and TRBJ2-7; maybe TRBD2 (5 bases). Germline loops: CDR1 LNHNV, CDR2 YYDKDF (reference sequence). This CDR3 spans 14 amino acids. Trimming removed 3 bases at V and 6 bases at J, with 15 bases between. CDR3 in amino acids: CATSSLAAGVEQYF. The CDR3 region has the DNA TGTGCCACCAGCAGTCTAGCCGCCGGGGTCGAGCAGTACTTC.